This T cell receptor beta chain is drawn from a study of T cells in localized non-small cell lung cancer. Study conclusions and caveats: Adjacent lung tissue had a median roughly 62 of the top 100 clones found in the tumor.

Assay: immunoSEQ multiplex PCR; the TCRdb copy retains only in-frame clones and omits some. The sample shows fewer than 4,500 clones, less than 30% of them seen only once. This clone is deemed large. Its antigen is not known. The CDR3 contains 16 residues. V was pared by 5 bases and J by 0 bases, with 16 bases between. Germline assignment: CDR1 MNHGY and CDR2 SAAAGT. Source: lung tumor tissue, taken before any cancer treatment. The V call is TRBV6-8, the J call TRBJ1-1, with D perhaps matching TRBD1 (5 bases). This receptor was obtained from a male donor older than 55 with stage I lung adenocarcinoma. The CDR3 nucleotides read TGTGCCAGCAGTCTATCCCCGGGACTGATGAACACTGAAGCTTTCTTT. Its protein is CASSLSPGLMNTEAFF.